This T cell receptor beta chain was recorded in a study of CD8+ T cells in alopecia areata. As to treatment: oral pan-JAK inhibitor, 5-10 mg twice daily. Alopecia areata patients had lesional scalp punch biopsies and peripheral blood taken from them. Extracted from the samples, RNA was reverse transcribed into cDNA to serve as the sequencing template. Clones were read by immunoSEQ multiplex PCR, and TCRdb kept only the in-frame ones, dropping some. Of approximately 220,000 clones in the sample, around two fifths were seen once. V shed 1 base and J shed 2 bases, with 6 bases lying between them. Germline-derived CDR1 and CDR2 are SEHNR and FQNEAQ (reference sequence). The length of the CDR3 is 15 residues.

This TCR derives from a human donor with alopecia areata. The starting material was CD4+ T cells sorted from blood, obtained at roughly week 30, from a patient treated with tofacitinib. The genes are TRBV7-9 and TRBJ2-6, with D unclear. In DNA form, the CDR3 reads TGTGCCAGCAGCTTAGGGGGTGCTGGGGCCAACGTCCTGACTTTC. Translating gives CASSLGGAGANVLTF.